Sequencing of this TCR beta chain was carried out in a study of shared clonotypes between healthy human individuals. Healthy and HIV-negative, the adult donors had no recent acute infections or vaccinations. Using immunoSEQ multiplex PCR, the repertoire was profiled, and TCRdb retains in-frame clones only, with some absent. Here the sample spans around 1.4 million clones, approximately 98.5% being singletons. Looked up from germline, CDR1 is LNHDA and CDR2 is SQIVND (reference sequence). This CDR3 contains 14 residues. Trimming took off 8 bases at V and 2 bases at J, with 16 bases between the two ends.

Sample: naive CD4+ T cells sorted from blood. Described subset: CD45RA+ positively selected. The sequence came from a man aged 25-40 years in good health. This chain links TRBV19 with TRBJ2-7; weak D call: TRBD1 (6 bases). Here the CDR3 reads CASANRDATYEQYF. Written as DNA, the CDR3 is TGTGCCAGTGCCAACAGGGATGCTACCTACGAGCAGTACTTC.